These T cell receptor beta chains were read from a single sample in a study of T cells after posttransplantation cyclophosphamide. Profiled with immunoSEQ multiplex PCR; TCRdb holds only in-frame clones, not every one. The sample shows around 10,000 clones, none of them appearing just once. The specimen comprised PBMCs, sampled after allogeneic stem cell transplant with posttransplant cyclophosphamide. These receptor sequences come from a female patient aged 40-49 years who received an allogeneic stem cell transplant from a related donor, was CMV-positive, and had no GVHD. Some T cells may be provided by the graft donor. CDR3s leave out the opening cysteine and the closing phenylalanine or tryptophan. Fields, in order: V gene, CDR3 protein.

TRBV7-9,ASSFFSIAVDSRMPQH
TRBV13,ASSSKTGINEQF
TRBV7-9,ASSLAYRAYNEQF
TRBV7-9,ASSLGRGNTGELF
TRBV19,ATAYRDRGRIGERDTQY
TRBV7-9,ASSSRQGPNTEAF
TRBV7-9,ASSLAGAGFNTEAF
TRBV11-2,ASSLEAFGAGISGELF
TRBV4-1,ASSQGQGLQAYEQY
TRBV4-2,ASSQGRGSYNEQF
TRBV6-1,ASSGTGGVNSNQPQH
TRBV24-1,ATSADSGGSYEQY
TRBV6-5,ASSIPTGSGELF
TRBV4-2,ASSPTGNGNQPQH
TRBV7-8,ASHLTGGWIYEQY
TRBV29-1,SGRGGKNTEAF
TRBV5-1,ASSLGPGTGELF
TRBV5-1,ASSLGDDRGQGYT
TRBV7-9,ASSLISRKPGETQY
TRBV2,ASSSGVYEQY
TRBV5-5,ASSLQGAGVYNEQF
TRBV15,ATSRGQAYNEQF
TRBV12-3/TRBV12-4,ASSFQVGLPSGNTIY
TRBV14,ASSPQGFSYEQY
TRBV11-2,ASSYRGPPNTGELF
TRBV7-9,ASSWSEGQSFYT
TRBV23-1,ASSQTPDRVETQY
TRBV5-8,ASSSTGYTDTQY
TRBV2,ASRGQRNTGELF
TRBV5-5,ASSLSGGGTEAF
TRBV5-4,ASSLGGVSSSYEQY